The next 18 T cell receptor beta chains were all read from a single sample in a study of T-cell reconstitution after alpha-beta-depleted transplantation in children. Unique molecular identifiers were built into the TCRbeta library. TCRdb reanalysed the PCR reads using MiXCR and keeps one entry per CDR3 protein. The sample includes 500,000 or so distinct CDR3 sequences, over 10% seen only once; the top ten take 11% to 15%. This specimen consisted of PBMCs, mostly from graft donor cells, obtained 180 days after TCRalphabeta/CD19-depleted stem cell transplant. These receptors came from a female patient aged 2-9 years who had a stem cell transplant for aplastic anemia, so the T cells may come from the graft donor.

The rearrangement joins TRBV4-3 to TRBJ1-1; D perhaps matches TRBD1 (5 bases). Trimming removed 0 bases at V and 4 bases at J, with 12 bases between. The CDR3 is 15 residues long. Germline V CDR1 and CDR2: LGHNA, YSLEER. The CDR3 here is CASSQDGRGGTEAFF. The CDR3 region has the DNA TGCGCCAGCAGCCAAGATGGCCGCGGGGGCACTGAAGCTTTCTTT.

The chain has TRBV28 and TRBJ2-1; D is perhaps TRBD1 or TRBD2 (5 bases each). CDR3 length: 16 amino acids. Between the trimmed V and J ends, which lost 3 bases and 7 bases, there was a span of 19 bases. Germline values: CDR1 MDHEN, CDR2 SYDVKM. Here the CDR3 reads CASSFSSGTPPNEQFF. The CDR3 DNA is TGTGCCAGCAGTTTTTCGTCCGGGACCCCACCGAATGAGCAGTTCTTC.

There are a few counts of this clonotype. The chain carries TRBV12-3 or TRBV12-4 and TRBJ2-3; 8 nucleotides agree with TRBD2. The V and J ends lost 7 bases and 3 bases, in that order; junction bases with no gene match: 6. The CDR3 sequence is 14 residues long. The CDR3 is CASTSSGRTDTQYF. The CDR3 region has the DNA TGTGCCAGCACGTCTAGCGGGCGTACAGATACGCAGTATTTT.

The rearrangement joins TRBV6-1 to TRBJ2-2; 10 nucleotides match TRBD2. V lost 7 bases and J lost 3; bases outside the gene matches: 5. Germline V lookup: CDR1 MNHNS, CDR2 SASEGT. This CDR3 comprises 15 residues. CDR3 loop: CASTISGRHTGELFF. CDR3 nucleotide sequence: TGTGCCAGCACCATTAGCGGGAGGCACACCGGGGAGCTGTTTTTT.

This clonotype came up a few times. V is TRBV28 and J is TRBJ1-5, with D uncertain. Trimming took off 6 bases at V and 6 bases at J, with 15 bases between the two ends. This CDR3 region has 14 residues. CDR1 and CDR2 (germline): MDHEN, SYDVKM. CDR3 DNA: TGTGCCAGCAGGGAGGGAGAGGCGGGTCAGCCCCAGCATTTT. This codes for CASREGEAGQPQHF. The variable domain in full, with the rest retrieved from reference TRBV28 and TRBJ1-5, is DVKVTQSSRYLVKRTGEKVFLECVQDMDHENMFWYRQDPGLGLRLIYFSYDVKMKEKGDIPEGYSVSREKKERFSLILESASTNQTSMYLCASREGEAGQPQHFGDGTRLSIL.

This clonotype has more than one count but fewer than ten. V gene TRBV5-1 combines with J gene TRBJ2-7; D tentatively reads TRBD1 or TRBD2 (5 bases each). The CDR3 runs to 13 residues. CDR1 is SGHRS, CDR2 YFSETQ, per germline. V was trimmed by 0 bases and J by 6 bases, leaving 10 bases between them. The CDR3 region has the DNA TGCGCCAGCAGCTTGGGCCGGGACCGCGAGCAGTACTTC. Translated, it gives CASSLGRDREQYF.

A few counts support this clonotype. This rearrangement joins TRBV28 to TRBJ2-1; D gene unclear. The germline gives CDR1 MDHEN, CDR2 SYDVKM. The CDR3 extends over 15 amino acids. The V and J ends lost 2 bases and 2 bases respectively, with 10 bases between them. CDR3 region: CASSLVVHTYNEQFF. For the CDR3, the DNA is TGTGCCAGCAGTTTAGTGGTCCATACCTACAATGAGCAGTTCTTC.

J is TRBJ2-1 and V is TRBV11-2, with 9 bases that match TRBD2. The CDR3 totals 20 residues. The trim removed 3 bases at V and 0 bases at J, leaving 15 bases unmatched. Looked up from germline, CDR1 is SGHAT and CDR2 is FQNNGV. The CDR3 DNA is TGTGCCAGCAGCTTCCCCTGGCGGACTAGCGTATATAGCTCCTACAATGAGCAGTTCTTC. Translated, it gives CASSFPWRTSVYSSYNEQFF.

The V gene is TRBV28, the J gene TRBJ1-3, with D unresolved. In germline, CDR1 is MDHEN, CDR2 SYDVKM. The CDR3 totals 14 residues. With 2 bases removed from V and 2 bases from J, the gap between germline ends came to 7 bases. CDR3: CASSLVDPGNTIYF. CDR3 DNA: TGTGCCAGCAGTTTAGTAGATCCTGGAAACACCATATATTTT.

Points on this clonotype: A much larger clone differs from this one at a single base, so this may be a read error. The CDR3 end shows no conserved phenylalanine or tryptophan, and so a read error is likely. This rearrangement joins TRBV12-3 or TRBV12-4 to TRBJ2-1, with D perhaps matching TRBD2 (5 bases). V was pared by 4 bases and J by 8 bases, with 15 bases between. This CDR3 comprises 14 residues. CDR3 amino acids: CASSYGLLIDEQFL. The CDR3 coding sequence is TGTGCCAGCAGTTACGGACTTCTGATCGATGAGCAGTTCCTC.

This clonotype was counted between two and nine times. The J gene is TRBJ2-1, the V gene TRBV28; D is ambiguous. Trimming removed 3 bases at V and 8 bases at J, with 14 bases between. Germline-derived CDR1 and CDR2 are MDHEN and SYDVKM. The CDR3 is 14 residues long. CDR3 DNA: TGTGCCAGCAGTTTGTCGGTCAGTCCCGATGAGCAGTTCTTC. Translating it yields CASSLSVSPDEQFF.

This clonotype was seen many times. CDR3 protein: CASSPGRNSYEQYV. CDR3 sequence (DNA): TGTGCCAGCAGTCCGGGTCGTAACTCCTACGAGCAGTACGTC. The chain couples TRBV27 to TRBJ2-7; D gene ambiguous. Deletions cut 5 bases from V and 0 bases from J, with 11 bases between. CDR3 length equals 14 residues. Germline V gene sequence: CDR1 MNHEY, CDR2 SMNVEV (reference sequence).

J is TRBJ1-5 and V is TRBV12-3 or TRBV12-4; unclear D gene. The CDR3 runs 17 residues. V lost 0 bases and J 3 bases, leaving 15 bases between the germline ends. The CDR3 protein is CASSLAPGNGPNQPQHF. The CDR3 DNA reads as TGTGCCAGCAGTTTAGCGCCGGGCAACGGGCCCAATCAGCCCCAGCATTTT.

CDR3 nucleotides: TGCGCCAGCAGCGCGGGACTAGCCACAGATACGCAGTATTTT. Residues: CASSAGLATDTQYF. The chain has TRBV10-1 and TRBJ2-3; TRBD2 matches 9 bases. This CDR3 is built from 14 residues. Germline CDR1 and CDR2: WNHNN and SYGVQD (reference sequence). The V segment lost 6 bases and the J segment 2 bases; nucleotides outside the gene matches: 3.

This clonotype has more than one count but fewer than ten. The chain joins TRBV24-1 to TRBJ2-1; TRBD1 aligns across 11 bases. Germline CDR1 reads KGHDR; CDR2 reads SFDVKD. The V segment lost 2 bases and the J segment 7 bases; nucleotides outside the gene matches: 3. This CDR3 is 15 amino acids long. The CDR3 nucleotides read TGTGCCACCAGTGATTCTGGACAGGGGGCTAATGAGCAGTTCTTC. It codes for CATSDSGQGANEQFF.

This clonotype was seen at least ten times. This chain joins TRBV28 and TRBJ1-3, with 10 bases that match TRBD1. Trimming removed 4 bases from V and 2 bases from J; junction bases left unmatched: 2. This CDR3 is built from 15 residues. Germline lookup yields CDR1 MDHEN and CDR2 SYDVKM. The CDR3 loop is CASSSTGGAGNTIYF. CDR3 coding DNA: TGTGCCAGCAGTTCGACAGGGGGCGCTGGAAACACCATATATTTT.

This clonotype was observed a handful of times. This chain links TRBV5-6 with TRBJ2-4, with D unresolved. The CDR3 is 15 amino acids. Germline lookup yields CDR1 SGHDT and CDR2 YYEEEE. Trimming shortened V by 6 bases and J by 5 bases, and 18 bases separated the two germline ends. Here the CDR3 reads CASIFLETEENIQYF. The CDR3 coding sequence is TGTGCCAGCATCTTCTTGGAGACTGAGGAAAACATTCAGTACTTC.

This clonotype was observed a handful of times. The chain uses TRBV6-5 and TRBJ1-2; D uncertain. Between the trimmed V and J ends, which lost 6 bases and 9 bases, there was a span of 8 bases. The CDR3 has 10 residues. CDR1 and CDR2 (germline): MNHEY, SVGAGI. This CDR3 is CASRGLSYTF. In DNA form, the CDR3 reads TGTGCCAGCAGGGGCCTTAGCTACACCTTC.